Below are 5 T cell receptor beta chains sequenced from a single sample in a study of human T cells and chemical hapten exposure. Each CDR3 protein is one row after TCRdb ran MiXCR on the 5' RACE reads. The table includes tens of thousands of distinct CDR3 sequences, 15% detected once. Total RNA came from unfractionated whole blood. All receptors come from a female donor in good health.

This clonotype was observed a handful of times. The V gene is TRBV30, the J gene TRBJ1-2, with D possibly being TRBD1 (6 bases). In germline, CDR1 is GTSNPN, CDR2 SVGIG (reference sequence). V was pared by 4 bases and J by 3 bases, with 15 bases between. This CDR3 is 14 amino acids long. The CDR3 spells CAWTNKQGDYGYTF. The CDR3 DNA reads TGTGCCTGGACCAACAAACAGGGCGACTATGGCTACACCTTC.

The chain combines TRBV20-1 with TRBJ1-6, with D maybe TRBD1 (5 bases). Germline CDR1 reads DFQATT; CDR2 reads SNEGSKA (reference sequence). This CDR3 spans 15 amino acids. V lost 2 bases, J lost 8 bases, and 16 bases lay in between. DNA of the CDR3: TGCAGTGCTAGACCCAGGGACCTGGGGGATTCACCCCTCCACTTT. This codes for CSARPRDLGDSPLHF.

The rearrangement uses TRBV12-3 or TRBV12-4 and TRBJ1-6, with 8 bases lining up with TRBD1. The CDR3 runs to 15 residues. Trimming at V came to 4 bases and at J to 8 bases, leaving 7 bases not matched to a gene. This CDR3 reads CASSSTGTGDSPLHF. The CDR3 DNA follows: TGTGCCAGCAGTTCGACCGGGACAGGAGATTCACCCCTCCACTTT.

This chain links TRBV20-1 with TRBJ1-5; D is unresolved. Trimming stripped 5 bases from V and 6 bases from J, with 14 bases between. The CDR3 is 13 residues long. CDR1 and CDR2 from the germline V gene are DFQATT and SNEGSKA (reference sequence). CDR3 region: CSAGRASGQPQHF. In DNA form, the CDR3 reads TGCAGTGCTGGAAGAGCAAGCGGTCAGCCCCAGCATTTT.

The CDR3 reads CASSRPGAYEQYF. The CDR3 nucleotides read TGTGCCAGCAGCCGTCCTGGGGCCTACGAGCAGTACTTC. The chain is built from TRBV28 and TRBJ2-7; no firm D call. Trimming pared 6 bases from V and 2 bases from J, leaving 11 bases between. The CDR3 spans 13 residues. Looked up from germline, CDR1 is MDHEN and CDR2 is SYDVKM.